The 8 T cell receptor beta chains below come from one sample, sequenced in a study of somatic mutations in cytotoxic T cells in rheumatoid arthritis. The protocol was immunoSEQ multiplex PCR, while the TCRdb copy is restricted to in-frame clones and leaves out a portion. The sample includes some 13,000 clones, nearly 80% seen only once; the top ten take roughly 22%. The sequenced sample was CD8+ T cells sorted from blood. The receptors were sampled from an adult with rheumatoid arthritis.

The chain joins TRBV13 to TRBJ2-1; the match to TRBD1 covers 9 bases. There are 15 residues in the CDR3. Germline V lookup: CDR1 PRHDT, CDR2 FYEKMQ (reference sequence). The J segment lost 4 bases and the V segment lost 4 bases, leaving 5 bases of the junction unmatched. The CDR3 here is CASSSTGTGYNEQFF. The CDR3 DNA sequence: TGTGCCAGCAGCTCAACCGGGACAGGGTACAATGAGCAGTTCTTC.

The chain is built from TRBV6-5 and TRBJ2-7; D gene ambiguous. In germline, CDR1 is MNHEY, CDR2 SVGAGI. The V gene lost 2 bases and the J gene lost 2 bases, with 13 bases spanning the gap. CDR3 length: 15 amino acids. The CDR3, as DNA: TGTGCCAGCAGTTACGCTATTCATGCCGCCTACGAGCAGTACTTC. It codes for CASSYAIHAAYEQYF.

The chain couples TRBV4-1 to TRBJ1-1, with D uncertain. The length of the CDR3 is 15 residues. With 1 base removed from V and 4 bases from J, the gap between germline ends came to 13 bases. Germline V gives CDR1 MGHRA, CDR2 YSYEKL. The CDR3 DNA reads TGCGCCAGCAGCCAAGTGGCGGCGACTGGCACTGAAGCTTTCTTT. It is translated as CASSQVAATGTEAFF.

The chain employs TRBV27 and TRBJ1-1; no definite D call. V lost 2 bases and J 6 bases, leaving 16 bases between the germline ends. The germline CDR1 and CDR2 sequences are MNHEY and SMNVEV (reference sequence). This CDR3 has 15 amino acids. CDR3 nucleotide sequence: TGTGCCAGCAGTTTAGATAGGATAGGAAGCCCTGAAGCTTTCTTT. Protein product: CASSLDRIGSPEAFF.

In its sample, this clone was seen once. The gene calls are TRBV4-1 and TRBJ2-2, with 7 bases identical to TRBD2. The V gene's germline CDR1 is MGHRA and CDR2 YSYEKL. The CDR3 runs to 15 residues. J lost 0 bases, V lost 4 bases, and 2 bases had no gene match. The CDR3 bases are TGCGCCAGCAGCCGGGAGGGGACGAACACCGGGGAGCTGTTTTTT. Translating gives CASSREGTNTGELFF.

CDR3 sequence (DNA): TGTGCCAGCAGTACTAGCGGGGGCTCCTACGAGCAGTACTTC. Protein product: CASSTSGGSYEQYF. V is TRBV6-5 and J is TRBJ2-7; 11 bases match TRBD2. The CDR3 has 14 amino acids. Germline loops: CDR1 MNHEY, CDR2 SVGAGI. V lost 5 bases to trimming and J lost 0 bases; unmatched junction nucleotides: 0.

The rearrangement joins TRBV28 to TRBJ2-7; D possibly matches TRBD1 or TRBD2 (5 bases each). In germline, CDR1 is MDHEN, CDR2 SYDVKM. The CDR3 is 14 amino acids. V was cut by 2 bases and J by 3 bases, with 11 bases left in between. CDR3 loop: CASSLSGGGYEQYF. CDR3 coding DNA: TGTGCCAGCAGTTTAAGCGGTGGGGGCTACGAGCAGTACTTC.

The chain uses TRBV10-1 and TRBJ1-1, with a possible D match to TRBD1 (5 bases). Trimming took 6 bases from V and 0 from J, leaving 23 bases between them. The CDR3 runs to 18 residues. Germline V gives CDR1 WNHNN, CDR2 SYGVQD (reference sequence). CDR3 in DNA: TGCGCCAGCAGCCCGAGGGGCTTGGGCGCTTCCATGAACACTGAAGCTTTCTTT. It is translated as CASSPRGLGASMNTEAFF.